The 16 T cell receptor beta chains in this list originate from one sample, sequenced in a study of memory CD4+ T cells and cytomegalovirus serostatus (dated by TCRdb to about 2019). Preparation of the library involved the immunoSEQ multiplex PCR assay. The immuneACCESS repertoire file appears here via TCRdb, limited to in-frame rearrangements. These files lack a portion of the clones; in checked studies, under half of the deficit traces to unresolved V genes, and the cause of the others is not known. The sample table contains some 65,000 clones; only one count was recorded for around 80% of them. The ten most abundant clones make up 0.53% of the sample. A FACSAria II was used to sort memory CD4+ T cells, defined as single viable CD3+CD4+CD8-CD45RO+ cells. Sequenced input: memory CD4+ T cells from blood. The receptor set was obtained from an adult in good health and CMV-seronegative. Some clones in this sample may be carry-over from other donors' samples.

CDR3 bases: TGTGCCAGCTCCCGGATGGGAACTAATGAAAAACTGTTTTTT. It yields the protein CASSRMGTNEKLFF. The chain employs TRBV18 and TRBJ1-4; D gene ambiguous. The germline gives CDR1 KGHSH, CDR2 LQKENI. CDR3 length equals 14 residues. The V end was cut by 6 bases, the J end by 1 base, with 9 bases between. The full variable domain, its missing parts supplied by reference TRBV18 and TRBJ1-4, is NAGVMQNPRHLVRRRGQEARLRCSPMKGHSHVYWYRQLPEEGLKFMVYLQKENIIDESGMPKERFSAEFPKEGPSILRIQQVVRGDSAAYFCASSRMGTNEKLFFGSGTQLSVL.

V is TRBV5-1 and J is TRBJ2-1; 7 bases match TRBD1. Losses at the gene ends were 5 bases for V and 0 bases for J; bases not matched to a gene: 5. Germline-derived CDR1 and CDR2 are SGHRS and YFSETQ. This CDR3 comprises 15 residues. In DNA, the CDR3 is TGCGCCAGCAGAGGGGGCTTGAGCTCCTACAATGAGCAGTTCTTC. It yields the protein CASRGGLSSYNEQFF.

The V gene is TRBV6-5, the J gene TRBJ1-5; TRBD1 is a possible D gene (6 bases). The CDR3 runs 15 residues. Germline values: CDR1 MNHEY, CDR2 SVGAGI. Between the trimmed V and J ends, which lost 6 bases and 3 bases, there was a span of 15 bases. As DNA, the CDR3 is TGTGCCAGCAGGTGGACCACAGGGTACAATCAGCCCCAGCATTTT. Its translation: CASRWTTGYNQPQHF.

V usage is TRBV9 and J usage is TRBJ2-2; the D call may be TRBD1 or TRBD2 (5 bases each). V shed 4 bases and J shed 3 bases, with 13 bases lying between them. CDR3 length: 15 amino acids. Per germline, CDR1 SGDLS and CDR2 YYNGEE. The CDR3 DNA follows: TGTGCCAGCAGCCCCCGGGGCTTATACACCGGGGAGCTGTTTTTT. Amino acid sequence: CASSPRGLYTGELFF.

Here the CDR3 reads CASSLDRGNEQFF. The CDR3 DNA reads as TGTGCCAGCAGCCTAGACAGGGGGAATGAGCAGTTCTTC. V gene TRBV28 combines with J gene TRBJ2-1, with 9 nucleotides matching TRBD1. The CDR3 totals 13 residues. J lost 7 bases, V lost 6 bases, and 4 bases had no gene match. In germline, CDR1 is MDHEN, CDR2 SYDVKM.

The chain employs TRBV11-2 and TRBJ2-5; 7 bases are shared with TRBD1. Looked up from germline, CDR1 is SGHAT and CDR2 is FQNNGV. The CDR3 spans 15 residues. The V gene end was trimmed by 5 bases and the J gene end by 2 bases; junction bases not matched to a gene: 8. CDR3 nucleotide sequence: TGTGCCAGCAGCCTAACCAGGACAGGACAAGAGACCCAGTACTTC. This sequence encodes CASSLTRTGQETQYF.

This sequence joins TRBV5-1 and TRBJ1-2; 7 nucleotides match TRBD1. J gave up 8 bases and V 1 base, and 2 bases lay outside the gene matches. There are 12 residues in the CDR3. Germline V gives CDR1 SGHRS, CDR2 YFSETQ. The CDR3 DNA is TGCGCCAGCAGCTTGACAGGGGAAGGCTACACCTTC. Translation: CASSLTGEGYTF.

J is TRBJ1-3 and V is TRBV5-1; D uncertain. The germline V gene encodes CDR1 SGHRS and CDR2 YFSETQ. V shed 0 bases and J shed 1 base, with 5 bases lying between them. The CDR3 sequence is 14 residues long. The CDR3 DNA sequence: TGCGCCAGCAGCTTGGGAACATCTGGAAACACCATATATTTT. Translation gives CASSLGTSGNTIYF.

The rearrangement links TRBV11-1 to TRBJ2-1, with D possibly being TRBD2 (6 bases). The CDR3 is 18 residues long. V was cut by 1 base and J by 0 bases, with 16 bases left in between. Per germline, CDR1 SGHAT and CDR2 FQDESV (reference sequence). The CDR3 reads CASSLGVAEGSSYNEQFF. The CDR3 DNA reads as TGTGCCAGCAGCTTAGGGGTAGCGGAGGGGAGCTCCTACAATGAGCAGTTCTTC. Looking up the rest from reference TRBV11-1 and TRBJ2-1 gives the full variable domain: EAEVAQSPRYKITEKSQAVAFWCDPISGHATLYWYRQILGQGPELLVQFQDESVVDDSQLPKDRFSAERLKGVDSTLKIQPAELGDSAMYLCASSLGVAEGSSYNEQFFGPGTRLTVL.

This clone has just a few counts. The V and J genes are TRBV27 and TRBJ2-2; 10 bases agree with TRBD2. The germline V gene has CDR1 MNHEY and CDR2 SMNVEV (reference sequence). Losses at the gene ends were 2 bases for V and 6 bases for J; bases not matched to a gene: 6. The CDR3 runs 16 residues. The CDR3 DNA reads TGTGCCAGCAGTTTAGCAGCTAGCGGGAGTCCCGGGGAGCTGTTTTTT. This encodes CASSLAASGSPGELFF.

This rearrangement joins TRBV5-1 to TRBJ1-1; 9 bases map to TRBD1. Losses at the gene ends were 0 bases for V and 1 base for J; bases not matched to a gene: 19. Germline lookup yields CDR1 SGHRS and CDR2 YFSETQ. This CDR3 spans 21 amino acids. The CDR3 spells CASSLVGLVGGQGPSNTEAFF. The DNA of the CDR3 is TGCGCCAGCAGCTTGGTGGGGCTAGTTGGGGGACAGGGACCCTCGAACACTGAAGCTTTCTTT. The full variable domain, in which reference TRBV5-1 and TRBJ1-1 provide the parts outside the CDR3, is KAGVTQTPRYLIKTRGQQVTLSCSPISGHRSVSWYQQTPGQGLQFLFEYFSETQRNKGNFPGRFSGRQFSNSRSEMNVSTLELGDSALYLCASSLVGLVGGQGPSNTEAFFGQGTRLTVV.

This clone was found once. The rearrangement links TRBV5-1 to TRBJ2-6; 7 nucleotides line up with TRBD1. V was pared by 2 bases and J by 0 bases, with 5 bases of the junction left unmatched. Germline assignment: CDR1 SGHRS and CDR2 YFSETQ. This CDR3 region has 17 residues. CDR3 DNA: TGCGCCAGCAGCTTTGCAGGACAGGACTCTGGGGCCAACGTCCTGACTTTC. As protein: CASSFAGQDSGANVLTF.

The V call is TRBV5-4, the J call TRBJ2-2, with 14 bases identical to TRBD2. This CDR3 region has 18 residues. With V trimmed by 4 bases and J by 1 base, 6 bases remained unmatched. Germline V gene sequence: CDR1 SGHNT, CDR2 YYREEE (reference sequence). The DNA of the CDR3 is TGTGCCAGCAGCCCCGGGACTAGCGGGAGCCAGAACACCGGGGAGCTGTTTTTT. Protein product: CASSPGTSGSQNTGELFF.

In DNA form, the CDR3 reads TGTGCCAGCCTCGCTGGTGGGTGGTTGAACACTGAAGCTTTCTTT. This gives the protein CASLAGGWLNTEAFF. This chain joins TRBV27 and TRBJ1-1; D remains ambiguous. Germline V CDR1 and CDR2: MNHEY, SMNVEV (reference sequence). The ends were cut back, 8 bases at V and 0 bases at J, with 16 bases in the middle. The CDR3 is 15 amino acids.

This clone was counted a few times. J is TRBJ2-5 and V is TRBV5-1; D possibly corresponds to TRBD1 (6 bases). The CDR3 length is 17 residues. CDR1 and CDR2 from the germline V gene are SGHRS and YFSETQ. Deletions cut 4 bases from V and 0 bases from J, with 19 bases between. CDR3 bases: TGCGCCAGCAGCCAAGAGGGGGTCCCGGGGTACCAAGAGACCCAGTACTTC. Its translation: CASSQEGVPGYQETQYF.

The V and J genes are TRBV30 and TRBJ2-7; D may be TRBD2 (5 bases). CDR1 is GTSNPN, CDR2 SVGIG, per germline (reference sequence). Trimming stripped 2 bases from V and 5 bases from J, with 13 bases between. The CDR3 spans 13 residues. The CDR3 DNA sequence: TGTGCCTGGAGTATGGGAAGGGAGAACGAGCAGTACTTC. It is translated as CAWSMGRENEQYF.